This TCR beta chain was captured in a study of graft-versus-host responses after intestinal transplantation. Study as a whole: Each transplant was multivisceral, liver-intestinal, or isolated intestinal.

In regard to this clone: Its specificity is not known.

TCRdb's copy holds only in-frame clones and misses some; the assay was immunoSEQ multiplex PCR. The repertoire consists of over 100,000 clones, with 85% to 95% occurring once and the leading ten covering approximately 1%. Between the trimmed V and J ends, which lost 0 bases and 7 bases, there was a span of 15 bases. This CDR3 contains 16 residues. Germline CDR1 and CDR2: MNHEY and SVGAGI. This chain connects TRBV6-5 to TRBJ2-2; D possibly uses TRBD1 or TRBD2 (6 bases each). The clonotype comes from a human donor who was the organ donor for an intestinal transplant. The specimen comprised unstimulated CD8+ T cells sorted from spleen or lymph node cells, sampled before transplant. CDR3: CASSYSREQGHGELFF. As DNA, the CDR3 is TGTGCCAGCAGTTACTCACGGGAGCAGGGGCACGGGGAGCTGTTTTTT.